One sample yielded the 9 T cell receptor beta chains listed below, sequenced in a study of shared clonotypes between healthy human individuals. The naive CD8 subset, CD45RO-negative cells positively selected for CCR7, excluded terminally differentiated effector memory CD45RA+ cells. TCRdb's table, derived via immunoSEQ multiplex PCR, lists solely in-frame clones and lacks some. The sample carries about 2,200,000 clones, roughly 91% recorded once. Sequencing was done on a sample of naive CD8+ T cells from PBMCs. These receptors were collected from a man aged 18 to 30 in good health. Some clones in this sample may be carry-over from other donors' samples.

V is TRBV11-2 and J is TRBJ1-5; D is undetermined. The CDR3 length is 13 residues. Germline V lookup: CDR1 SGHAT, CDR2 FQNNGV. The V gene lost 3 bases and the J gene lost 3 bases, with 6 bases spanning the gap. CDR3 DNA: TGTGCCAGCAGCTTTGGTCTCAATCAGCCCCAGCATTTT. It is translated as CASSFGLNQPQHF.

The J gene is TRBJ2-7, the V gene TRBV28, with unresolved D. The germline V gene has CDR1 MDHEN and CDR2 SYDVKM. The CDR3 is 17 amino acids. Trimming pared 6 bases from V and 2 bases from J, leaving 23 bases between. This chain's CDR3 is CASSSSNFEGHPYEQYF. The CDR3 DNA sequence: TGTGCCAGCAGCTCGTCGAATTTTGAAGGTCATCCCTACGAGCAGTACTTC.

In DNA form, the CDR3 reads TGTGCCAGCAGCTCCACAGGTTATCCGAACACCGGGGAGCTGTTTTTT. Residues: CASSSTGYPNTGELFF. The gene calls are TRBV7-9 and TRBJ2-2; D is possibly TRBD1 (5 bases). The V and J ends lost 4 bases and 0 bases respectively, with 12 bases between them. Looked up from germline, CDR1 is SEHNR and CDR2 is FQNEAQ (reference sequence). CDR3 length equals 16 residues.

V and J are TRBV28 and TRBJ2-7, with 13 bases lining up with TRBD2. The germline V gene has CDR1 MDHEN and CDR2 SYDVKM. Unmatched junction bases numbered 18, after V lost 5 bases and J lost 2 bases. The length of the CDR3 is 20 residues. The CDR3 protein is CASSPPPWALAGGWAYEQYF. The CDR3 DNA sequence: TGTGCCAGCAGTCCCCCACCTTGGGCACTAGCGGGAGGGTGGGCCTACGAGCAGTACTTC.

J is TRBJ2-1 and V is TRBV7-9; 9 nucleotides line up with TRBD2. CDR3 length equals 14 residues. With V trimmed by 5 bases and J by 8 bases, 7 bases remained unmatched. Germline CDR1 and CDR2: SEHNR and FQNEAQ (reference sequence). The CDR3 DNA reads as TGTGCCAGCAGCCCCCGGACTAGCGAGGATGAGCAGTTCTTC. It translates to CASSPRTSEDEQFF.

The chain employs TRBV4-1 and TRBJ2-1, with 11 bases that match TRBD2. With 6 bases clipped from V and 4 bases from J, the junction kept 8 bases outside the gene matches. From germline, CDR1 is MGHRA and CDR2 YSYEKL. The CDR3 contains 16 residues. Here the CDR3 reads CASRATTSGRYNEQFF. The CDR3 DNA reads TGCGCCAGCAGGGCTACTACTAGCGGGAGATACAATGAGCAGTTCTTC.

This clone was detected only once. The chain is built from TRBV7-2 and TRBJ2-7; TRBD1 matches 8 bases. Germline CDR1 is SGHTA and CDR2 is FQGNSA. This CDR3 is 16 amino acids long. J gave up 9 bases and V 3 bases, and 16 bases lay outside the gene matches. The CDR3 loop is CASSLDSGQDLFVQYF. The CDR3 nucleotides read TGTGCCAGCAGCTTGGATTCGGGACAGGACCTTTTTGTGCAGTACTTC.

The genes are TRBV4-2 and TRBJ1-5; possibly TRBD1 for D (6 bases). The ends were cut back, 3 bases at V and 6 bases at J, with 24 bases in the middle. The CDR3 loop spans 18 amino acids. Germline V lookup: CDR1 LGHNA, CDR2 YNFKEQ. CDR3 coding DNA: TGTGCCAGCAGCCAGGACCACAAACAGGGTCCCGTTGGTCAGCCCCAGCATTTT. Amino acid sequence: CASSQDHKQGPVGQPQHF.

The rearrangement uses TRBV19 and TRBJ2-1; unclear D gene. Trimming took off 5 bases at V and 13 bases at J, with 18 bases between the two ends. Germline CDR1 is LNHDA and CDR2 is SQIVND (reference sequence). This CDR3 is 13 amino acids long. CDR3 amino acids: CASSSPGLWRQFF. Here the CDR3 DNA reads TGTGCCAGTAGTTCACCGGGCCTATGGCGACAGTTCTTC.